The rows below give T cell receptor beta chains drawn from one sample of a study of blood T cell repertoires in COVID-19. Only in-frame clones appear in the TCRdb table, and some are missing; sequencing was by immunoSEQ multiplex PCR. Of over 80,000 clones listed, around nine tenths are singletons. Sequencing was performed on peripheral blood. All receptors derive from a man in his fifties or sixties with acute or convalescent COVID-19. Both conserved end residues are part of each CDR3. Fields, in order: D gene, J gene, clone size, V gene, CDR3 protein, CDR3 DNA. D genes are given only for firm matches. Only some rows state a clone size, as once, few, many or a class for expanded clones.

NA,TRBJ2-3,NA,TRBV7-8,CASSRGRVSQDTQYF,TGTGCCAGCAGCCGGGGAAGGGTTTCACAAGATACGCAGTATTTT
TRBD2,TRBJ2-2,NA,TRBV12-5,CASGGREGRADTGELFF,TGTGCTAGTGGGGGTCGTGAGGGGAGGGCCGACACCGGGGAGCTGTTTTTT
NA,TRBJ2-5,NA,TRBV15,CATGAQGGTQYF,TGTGCCACCGGCGCCCAAGGGGGGACCCAGTACTTC
TRBD2,TRBJ2-7,few,TRBV9,CASSPQVLAGESEQYF,TGTGCCAGCAGCCCCCAGGTCCTAGCGGGAGAGAGCGAGCAGTACTTC
NA,TRBJ2-3,NA,TRBV20-1,CSASIYLKRSFTDTQYF,TGCAGTGCTAGTATTTACCTAAAGCGGAGTTTCACAGATACGCAGTATTTT
TRBD1,TRBJ1-2,NA,TRBV19,CASSRDSYGYTF,TGTGCCAGTAGTCGGGACAGTTATGGCTACACCTTC
TRBD2,TRBJ2-3,NA,TRBV5-1,CASSRGLAGGPSTDTQYF,TGCGCCAGCAGCCGCGGACTAGCGGGAGGGCCGAGCACAGATACGCAGTATTTT
NA,TRBJ2-1,NA,TRBV6-5,CASSLLGSSYNEQFF,TGTGCCAGCAGTTTGCTAGGGAGCTCCTACAATGAGCAGTTCTTC
TRBD2,TRBJ2-1,few,TRBV27,CASSAYSGSSYNEQFF,TGTGCCAGCAGTGCATATAGCGGGAGCTCCTACAATGAGCAGTTCTTC
TRBD2,TRBJ2-7,NA,TRBV3-1/TRBV3-2,CASSRGLAVYEQYF,TGTGCCAGCAGCCGAGGACTAGCGGTATACGAGCAGTACTTC
TRBD2,TRBJ2-7,NA,TRBV12-3/TRBV12-4,CASQLAGGREQYF,TGTGCCAGTCAACTAGCGGGAGGGCGCGAGCAGTACTTC
NA,TRBJ1-3,NA,TRBV27,CASSLSVGSGNTIYF,TGTGCCAGCAGTTTATCGGTCGGCTCTGGAAACACCATATATTTT
TRBD2,TRBJ2-1,few,TRBV9,CASSSTRTSNEQFF,TGTGCCAGCAGCTCCACGAGGACTAGTAATGAGCAGTTCTTC
TRBD1,TRBJ1-6,NA,TRBV10-2,CASSRQGTNSPLHF,TGCGCCAGCAGCAGACAGGGAACCAATTCACCCCTCCACTTT
TRBD1,TRBJ1-2,NA,TRBV18,CASSPSRGYYGYTF,TGTGCCAGCTCACCCAGCAGGGGGTATTATGGCTACACCTTC
TRBD1,TRBJ1-2,NA,TRBV2,CASNLRDRGGYTF,TGTGCCAGCAACTTACGGGACAGGGGTGGCTACACCTTC
NA,TRBJ1-3,NA,TRBV2,CASSVQGHLSGNTIYF,TGTGCCAGCAGTGTTCAGGGGCATCTCTCTGGAAACACCATATATTTT
NA,TRBJ2-5,NA,TRBV2,CASGSNEETQYF,TGTGCCAGCGGCAGTAATGAAGAGACCCAGTACTTC
TRBD1,TRBJ2-1,NA,TRBV4-1,CASSQDGTGGYNEQFF,TGCGCCAGCAGCCAAGATGGGACAGGAGGTTACAATGAGCAGTTCTTC
TRBD2,TRBJ2-7,NA,TRBV7-3,CASNQGGWTSGYEQYF,TGTGCCAGCAACCAGGGGGGGTGGACTAGCGGGTACGAGCAGTACTTC
TRBD1,TRBJ2-7,NA,TRBV29-1,CSVESPGQGNEQYF,TGCAGCGTTGAAAGTCCGGGACAGGGGAACGAGCAGTACTTC
TRBD2,TRBJ2-7,NA,TRBV7-9,CASIGTGTSGRLTYEQYF,TGTGCCAGCATCGGCACCGGGACTAGCGGGAGACTTACCTACGAGCAGTACTTC
NA,TRBJ1-1,NA,TRBV5-1,CASSLSLSGREAFF,TGCGCCAGCAGCTTGAGCCTGTCAGGTCGTGAAGCTTTCTTT
NA,TRBJ2-2,NA,TRBV18,CASSPRTNTGELFF,TGTGCCAGCTCACCGAGAACGAACACCGGGGAGCTGTTTTTT
NA,TRBJ2-7,NA,TRBV5-5,CASSLSAGPLSEQYF,TGTGCCAGCAGCCTGTCGGCGGGACCCCTCTCCGAGCAGTACTTC
NA,TRBJ1-6,NA,TRBV25-1,CASSGQDNSPLHF,TGTGCCAGCAGTGGTCAGGATAATTCACCCCTCCACTTT
NA,TRBJ2-7,NA,TRBV12-3/TRBV12-4,CASSFWDIPEQYF,TGTGCCAGCAGTTTCTGGGACATCCCCGAGCAGTACTTC
NA,TRBJ2-7,once,TRBV21-1,CASSKEAGASYEQYF,TGTGCCAGCAGCAAAGAGGCGGGAGCGTCCTACGAGCAGTACTTC
NA,TRBJ2-7,NA,TRBV12-5,CASAREMGNYEQYF,TGTGCTAGTGCCCGGGAGATGGGGAACTACGAGCAGTACTTC
NA,TRBJ1-6,NA,TRBV6-1,CASSYSDSPLHF,TGTGCCAGCAGTTATTCGGATTCACCCCTCCACTTT
TRBD1,TRBJ2-4,NA,TRBV7-9,CASSLEGATGKNIQYF,TGTGCCAGCAGCTTAGAGGGGGCAACAGGGAAAAACATTCAGTACTTC
TRBD2,TRBJ2-1,NA,TRBV5-1,CASSLLAGAGNEQFF,TGCGCCAGCAGCTTGCTGGCGGGAGCGGGAAATGAGCAGTTCTTC
TRBD2,TRBJ2-2,once,TRBV2,CASSPLAGGDLFF,TGTGCCAGCAGTCCCCTAGCGGGGGGGGACCTGTTTTTT
NA,TRBJ1-1,NA,TRBV5-5,CASSLGENTEAFF,TGTGCCAGCAGCTTGGGAGAGAACACTGAAGCTTTCTTT
TRBD2,TRBJ2-7,once,TRBV11-2,CASSLAGRPPYEQYF,TGTGCCAGCAGCCTAGCGGGAAGGCCCCCCTACGAGCAGTACTTC
TRBD2,TRBJ2-3,NA,TRBV5-1,CASSLGSGSATDTQYF,TGCGCCAGCAGCTTGGGGAGCGGGAGCGCCACAGATACGCAGTATTTT
TRBD2,TRBJ2-1,few,TRBV19,CASSTPSGRSNEQFF,TGTGCCAGTAGTACCCCTAGCGGGAGATCCAATGAGCAGTTCTTC
NA,TRBJ2-7,NA,TRBV9,CASSPRDNAYEQYF,TGTGCCAGCAGTCCACGGGACAACGCCTACGAGCAGTACTTC
TRBD1,TRBJ1-3,NA,TRBV9,CASSGGQGNTIYF,TGTGCCAGCAGCGGGGGACAGGGAAACACCATATATTTT
NA,TRBJ2-1,NA,TRBV10-1,CAIPPITDFEQFF,TGCGCCATCCCACCGATCACGGACTTTGAGCAGTTCTTC
NA,TRBJ1-6,NA,TRBV7-9,CASSPGAPNSPLHF,TGTGCCAGCAGCCCAGGGGCACCCAATTCACCCCTCCACTTT